The 22 T cell receptor beta chains presented below share a single source sample, sequenced in a study of T cells in Graves' hyperthyroidism and ophthalmopathy. Researchers amplified the TCR beta CDR3 regions from RNA transcripts. TCR CDR3 underwent first-round RT-PCR with the HTBI primer set. TCRdb used MiXCR to reprocess the multiplex PCR reads, holding one entry per CDR3 protein. The sample shows approximately 600,000 distinct CDR3 sequences, roughly 16% of them seen only once. The specimen was blood. These receptors came from a young woman with Graves' hyperthyroidism.

Ten or more counts support this clonotype. V gene TRBV6-1 combines with J gene TRBJ2-7, with TRBD1 matching 9 bases. The ends lost 11 bases at V and 4 bases at J; junction bases unmatched: 12. The CDR3 length is 14 residues. Germline CDR1 and CDR2: MNHNS and SASEGT. CDR3 sequence reads: CAEGLGQGLYEQYF. In DNA, the CDR3 is TGTGCCGAGGGTCTGGGACAGGGTTTGTACGAGCAGTACTTC.

This clonotype was seen ten or more times. The V and J genes are TRBV7-3 and TRBJ2-1; TRBD1 is a possible D gene (6 bases). This CDR3 region has 15 residues. Trimming cost V 5 bases and J 6 bases, with 17 bases left between them. Germline lookup yields CDR1 SGHTA and CDR2 FQGTGA. CDR3 nucleotide sequence: TGTGCCAGCAGCCAAATGCAGGGGACGGGCAATGAGCAGTTCTTC. Translating gives CASSQMQGTGNEQFF.

This clonotype was seen a handful of times. CDR3 region: CASRYGQGIYGYTF. In DNA, the CDR3 is TGTGCCAGCAGGTACGGACAGGGAATCTATGGCTACACCTTC. V and J are TRBV13 and TRBJ1-2; 8 bases fit TRBD1. Germline trimming cut 6 bases from V and 4 bases from J; bases unmatched to any gene: 7. Per the germline V gene, CDR1 is PRHDT and CDR2 is FYEKMQ (reference sequence). The CDR3 consists of 14 residues.

This clonotype was seen only a few times. The V call is TRBV10-3, the J call TRBJ1-5, with 10 positions matching TRBD1. The CDR3 is 13 residues long. Germline assignment: CDR1 ENHRY and CDR2 SYGVKD. V dropped 7 bases and J dropped 6; count of bases not matched to a gene: 3. The chain's CDR3 is CAINGDRGQPQHF. The CDR3 nucleotides are TGTGCCATCAACGGGGACAGGGGTCAGCCCCAGCATTTT.

V and J are TRBV4-1 and TRBJ2-2, with D possibly matching TRBD1 (5 bases). V lost 4 bases to trimming and J lost 7 bases, with 13 bases between them. This CDR3 spans 14 amino acids. Germline CDR1 is MGHRA and CDR2 is YSYEKL. CDR3 bases: TGCGCCAGCAGCCTAGAGCAGGGTGGCGGGGAGCTGTTTTTT. It encodes CASSLEQGGGELFF.

This clonotype was counted ten times or more. The gene calls are TRBV2 and TRBJ2-2; TRBD1 matches at 8 bases. The CDR3 contains 16 residues. The ends lost 6 bases at V and 0 bases at J; junction bases unmatched: 6. From germline, CDR1 is SNHLY and CDR2 FYNNEI. The CDR3 spells CASRNDRGANTGELFF. The CDR3 DNA is TGTGCCAGCAGAAACGACAGGGGTGCGAACACCGGGGAGCTGTTTTTT.

About this clonotype itself: The germline gene is not matched at one end of the junction; a read error may be the cause. The CDR3 DNA is TGTGCCAGCAGTGAAGTGAGACGGACCTCTGGAAGCACCATATATTTT. It specifies CASSEVRRTSGSTIYF. The chain combines TRBV2 with TRBJ1-3; unclear D gene. The CDR3 extends over 16 amino acids. Looked up from germline, CDR1 is SNHLY and CDR2 is FYNNEI. Full variable domain (missing parts from reference TRBV2 and TRBJ1-3): EPEVTQTPSHQVTQMGQEVILRCVPISNHLYFYWYRQILGQKVEFLVSFYNNEISEKSEIFDDQFSVERPDGSNFTLKIRSTKLEDSAMYFCASSEVRRTSGSTIYFGEGSWLTVV.

This clonotype was seen repeatedly, ten times or more. J is TRBJ2-3 and V is TRBV2; tentative D call: TRBD2 (7 bases). The CDR3 has 17 amino acids. V dropped 5 bases and J dropped 0 bases, with 18 bases sitting between them. From germline, CDR1 is SNHLY and CDR2 FYNNEI. The CDR3, as DNA: TGTGCCAGCAGTCGGAAAGAAGGGGGGGGGAGCACAGATACGCAGTATTTT. Encoded protein: CASSRKEGGGSTDTQYF.

This clonotype showed up just a few times. This may be a read error: a much more frequent sequence differs by one nucleotide. The CDR3 does not end in the conserved phenylalanine or tryptophan, so this is likely a read error. The rearrangement uses TRBV3-1 and TRBJ1-1; D ambiguous. Trimming pared 1 base from V and 4 bases from J, leaving 13 bases between. The length of the CDR3 is 15 residues. Germline V CDR1 and CDR2: LGHDT, YNNKEL (reference sequence). This CDR3 reads CASSQGNAGSTEAFL. DNA of the CDR3: TGTGCCAGCAGCCAAGGGAACGCCGGGAGCACTGAAGCTTTCCTT.

This clonotype was counted ten times or more. V usage is TRBV11-2 and J usage is TRBJ2-1; TRBD2 matches at 8 bases. Per the germline V gene, CDR1 is SGHAT and CDR2 is FQNNGV. The V gene end was trimmed by 3 bases and the J gene end by 8 bases; junction bases not matched to a gene: 9. The CDR3 has 15 amino acids. The CDR3 DNA reads TGTGCCAGCAGCTTTAGGCTAGCGGGTACCGATGAGCAGTTCTTC. Translating gives CASSFRLAGTDEQFF.

This rearrangement joins TRBV3-1 to TRBJ1-3; the match to TRBD1 covers 7 bases. Per germline, CDR1 LGHDT and CDR2 YNNKEL (reference sequence). The CDR3 length is 13 residues. With V trimmed by 8 bases and J by 2 bases, 3 bases remained unmatched. Written as DNA, the CDR3 is TGTGCCAGCGGACAGGCGGCTGGAAACACCATATATTTT. Its protein is CASGQAAGNTIYF. Drawing the rest from reference TRBV3-1 and TRBJ1-3, the complete variable domain is DTAVSQTPKYLVTQMGNDKSIKCEQNLGHDTMYWYKQDSKKFLKIMFSYNNKELIINETVPNRFSPKSPDKAHLNLHINSLELGDSAVYFCASGQAAGNTIYFGEGSWLTVV.

In regard to this clonotype: A read error is possible here, since a much larger clone lies one base away. The gene calls are TRBV27 and TRBJ2-1, with 10 bases identical to TRBD2. CDR3 length: 14 amino acids. Germline V gives CDR1 MNHEY, CDR2 SMNVEV (reference sequence). V lost 6 bases, J lost 10 bases, and 9 bases stayed unmatched. The CDR3 DNA sequence: TGTGCCAGCAGCCTCAGGACTAGCGGATACGAGCAGTTCTTC. Translated: CASSLRTSGYEQFF.

This clonotype was recorded at least ten times. The chain uses TRBV28 and TRBJ2-5, with 8 bases aligning to TRBD1. Germline CDR1 reads MDHEN; CDR2 reads SYDVKM. The CDR3 runs to 15 residues. V lost 1 base and J lost 2; bases outside the gene matches: 3. The CDR3 DNA follows: TGTGCCAGCAGTTTATATAACAGGGGGCAAGAGACCCAGTACTTC. The encoded protein is CASSLYNRGQETQYF.

The chain carries TRBV4-1 and TRBJ2-1; 7 nucleotides agree with TRBD1. This CDR3 has 15 amino acids. Germline CDR1 MGHRA, CDR2 YSYEKL. Trimming removed 3 bases from V and 10 bases from J; junction bases left unmatched: 12. CDR3 nucleotide sequence: TGCGCCAGCAGCCACAGGGACAGACGTTCTGGCGAGCAGTTCTTC. This translates into CASSHRDRRSGEQFF.

There are a few counts of this clonotype. The gene calls are TRBV2 and TRBJ2-4, with D maybe TRBD1 (6 bases). This CDR3 is 16 amino acids long. Germline V CDR1 and CDR2: SNHLY, FYNNEI. V gave up 7 bases and J gave up 3 bases, with 19 bases separating them. As DNA, the CDR3 is TGTGCCAGCATTGTTGAGGGGGAGATTGGCAAAAACATTCAGTACTTC. Amino acids: CASIVEGEIGKNIQYF.

The J gene is TRBJ2-3, the V gene TRBV7-8; D ambiguous. The germline V and J ends were trimmed by 1 base and 5 bases, with 13 bases remaining between them. This CDR3 is built from 15 residues. From germline, CDR1 is SGHVS and CDR2 FQNEAQ. CDR3 coding DNA: TGTGCCAGCAGCTTAGACCCAGCAGGCCTAGATACGCAGTATTTT. Its translation is CASSLDPAGLDTQYF. Full variable domain (remainder filled in from reference TRBV7-8 and TRBJ2-3): GAGVSQSPRYKVAKRGQDVALRCDPISGHVSLFWYQQALGQGPEFLTYFQNEAQLDKSGLPSDRFFAERPEGSVSTLKIQRTQQEDSAVYLCASSLDPAGLDTQYFGPGTRLTVL.

This clonotype has a count of ten or more. This chain uses TRBV28 with TRBJ2-3; D uncertain. The V end lost 8 bases, the J end lost 4 bases, and 4 bases lay between the germline ends. CDR1 and CDR2 from the germline V gene are MDHEN and SYDVKM. This CDR3 has 10 residues. CDR3 DNA sequence: TGTGCCAGCGGCGCAGATACGCAGTATTTT. Amino acids: CASGADTQYF.

This clonotype was counted once. One base away lies a much larger clone, so this may be a sequencing read error. J is TRBJ2-5 and V is TRBV20-1; D uncertain. The CDR3 loop spans 12 amino acids. Germline V gives CDR1 DFQATT, CDR2 SNEGSKA (reference sequence). CDR3 loop: CSASGSLETQHF. The CDR3 coding sequence is TGCAGTGCTAGTGGTAGTCTGGAGACCCAGCACTTC.

This clonotype was observed many times. The gene calls are TRBV12-5 and TRBJ2-7; 8 bases are a match to TRBD2. Looked up from germline, CDR1 is LGHNT and CDR2 is FRNRAP. The CDR3 is 14 amino acids. Trimming removed 6 bases from V and 6 bases from J; junction bases left unmatched: 10. In DNA form, the CDR3 reads TGTGCTAGTGGACTCCACGGGAGGGCTTTCGAGCAGTACTTC. Its protein is CASGLHGRAFEQYF.

This clonotype was counted at least ten times. J is TRBJ1-2 and V is TRBV6-1; 12 bases fit TRBD1. Looked up from germline, CDR1 is MNHNS and CDR2 is SASEGT. V was pared by 6 bases and J by 3 bases, with 5 bases of the junction left unmatched. There are 15 residues in the CDR3. This chain's CDR3 is CASRGQGAGDYGYTF. The CDR3 coding sequence is TGTGCCAGCAGGGGACAGGGGGCTGGAGACTATGGCTACACCTTC.

The chain links TRBV7-9 to TRBJ1-2; D is unclear. Trimming left V 7 bases short and J 3 bases short, with 15 bases between. CDR3 length: 14 amino acids. Germline V gene data show CDR1 as SEHNR and CDR2 as FQNEAQ (reference sequence). For the CDR3, the DNA is TGTGCCAGCACCCGAATCGAGGTGGACTATGGCTACACCTTC. Its translation is CASTRIEVDYGYTF.

This clonotype was counted ten times or more. The V gene is TRBV28, the J gene TRBJ1-5; tentative D call: TRBD1 (5 bases). CDR1 MDHEN and CDR2 SYDVKM come from the germline V gene. The germline V and J ends were trimmed by 3 bases and 5 bases, with 8 bases remaining between them. The CDR3 sequence is 13 residues long. In DNA form, the CDR3 reads TGTGCCAGCAGTTTCCAGGGATATCAGCCCCAGCATTTT. Its protein product is CASSFQGYQPQHF.